This T cell receptor beta chain was recovered during a study of cytomegalovirus exposure and HLA in healthy donors. General study points: CMV serostatus was the only immune exposure information that was available.

Trimming cost V 0 bases and J 5 bases, with 8 bases left between them. Germline V gene sequence: CDR1 MNHEY, CDR2 SVGAGI. The length of the CDR3 is 14 residues. A word on this clone: Its antigen is as yet unknown.

The primer mix had 60 Vbeta and 13 Jbeta primers. In the original processing: In a later analysis, roughly 10 million of approximately 80 million unique beta chains occurred in at least two donors. Assay used: immunoSEQ multiplex PCR; TCRdb lists only in-frame clones, some missing. V, J and clone size are taken as reported in that table, and D and trimming were inferred from the DNA itself. There are around 130,000 clones in the sample; around 70% occur only once, and 5.5% to 7% lies in the top ten. Sequenced material: PBMCs. The TCR was taken from a man aged 40-50 years in good health and CMV-seropositive. The chain has TRBV6-5 and TRBJ1-5, with no clear D. The CDR3 is CASSYSTSDQPQHF. As DNA, the CDR3 is TGTGCCAGCAGTTACTCGACTTCGGATCAGCCCCAGCATTTT.